Listed here are 28 T cell receptor beta chains from one sample, sequenced in a study of HIV-infected patients and healthy controls. Reverse transcription used 450 to 550 ng RNA and constant-region primers for alpha and beta. Each of the alpha and beta chains got its own library through chain-specific third strand synthesis with indices. TCRdb reprocessed the 5' RACE reads via MiXCR and lists one record per CDR3 protein. The sample holds around 8,200 distinct CDR3 sequences, about a tenth seen once. No cell fractionation was done, so the repertoire covers all unsorted peripheral blood T cells. The sample in question was blood, obtained before antiretroviral therapy. The origin of the receptors is an adult with HIV infection.

This clonotype appeared many times. The chain recombines TRBV5-1 with TRBJ1-5, with TRBD1 matching over 8 bases. The J segment lost 7 bases and the V segment lost 0 bases, leaving 6 bases of the junction unmatched. The germline gives CDR1 SGHRS, CDR2 YFSETQ. The CDR3 has 15 amino acids. CDR3 amino acids: CASSLGTGRGQPQHF. CDR3 nucleotide sequence: TGCGCCAGCAGCTTGGGGACAGGGCGCGGACAGCCCCAGCATTTT.

This clonotype is labeled as medium-sized. V is TRBV7-2 and J is TRBJ2-1, with 8 nucleotides matching TRBD1. The germline V gene encodes CDR1 SGHTA and CDR2 FQGNSA. The junction had 15 bases not matched to a gene; V was cut back by 6 bases and J by 8 bases. This CDR3 has 16 amino acids. The CDR3 nucleotides are TGTGCCAGCAGGTACGCCGCCGACAGGGGTAGAGATGAGCAGTTCTTC. This encodes CASRYAADRGRDEQFF.

This clonotype is categorized as medium-sized. The gene calls are TRBV14 and TRBJ2-2; 7 bases match TRBD1. The junction had 6 bases not matched to a gene; V was cut back by 1 base and J by 7 bases. The CDR3 contains 15 residues. The germline V gene has CDR1 SGHDN and CDR2 FVKESK. The CDR3 sequence: CASSQGQGLLGELFF. The CDR3 DNA sequence: TGTGCCAGCAGCCAAGGACAGGGATTACTCGGGGAGCTGTTTTTT.

This clonotype was detected many times. The chain joins TRBV11-2 to TRBJ2-2, with 7 positions matching TRBD1. This CDR3 contains 17 residues. Germline values: CDR1 SGHAT, CDR2 FQNNGV. Trimming at V came to 5 bases and at J to 4 bases, leaving 13 bases not matched to a gene. CDR3 nucleotides: TGTGCCAGCAGCCCTATTCTGGGACAGAGAGCCACCGGGGAGCTGTTTTTT. Its protein product is CASSPILGQRATGELFF.

This clonotype was picked up many times. V is TRBV10-3 and J is TRBJ1-2; 7 nucleotides match TRBD1. Germline V gene lookup returns CDR1 ENHRY and CDR2 SYGVKD. The CDR3 consists of 11 residues. Unmatched junction bases numbered 1, after V lost 7 bases and J lost 5 bases. The CDR3 DNA reads TGTGCCATCAAGGGACAGTATGGCTACACCTTC. Translated, it gives CAIKGQYGYTF.

This clonotype has ten or more counts. The V call is TRBV5-4, the J call TRBJ2-3, with 9 nucleotides matching TRBD2. Germline CDR1 and CDR2: SGHNT and YYREEE (reference sequence). The length of the CDR3 is 12 residues. J gave up 9 bases and V 3 bases, and 2 bases lay outside the gene matches. CDR3 nucleotides: TGTGCCAGCAGCTCTAGCGGGGTAACGCAGTATTTT. Its translation is CASSSSGVTQYF.

This clonotype has a count of ten or more. The gene calls are TRBV19 and TRBJ1-5; tentative D call: TRBD1 (6 bases). Germline loops: CDR1 LNHDA, CDR2 SQIVND (reference sequence). V gave up 2 bases and J gave up 5 bases, with 10 bases separating them. The CDR3 contains 14 residues. As DNA, the CDR3 is TGTGCCAGTAGTATAAAACAGGGTGATCAGCCCCAGCATTTT. Translation gives CASSIKQGDQPQHF.

This clonotype was observed many times. J is TRBJ2-7 and V is TRBV20-1; the match to TRBD1 covers 10 bases. V trimming: 1 base; J trimming: 7 bases; junction bases outside the gene matches: 10. Per germline, CDR1 DFQATT and CDR2 SNEGSKA (reference sequence). CDR3 size: 15 residues. The CDR3 sequence: CSARALGRDRGEQYF. In nucleotides, the CDR3 is TGCAGTGCTAGAGCCCTAGGCAGGGACAGGGGTGAGCAGTACTTC.

This clonotype was recorded at least ten times. V is TRBV7-9 and J is TRBJ1-1; TRBD1 matches at 7 bases. The trim removed 6 bases at V and 0 bases at J, leaving 16 bases unmatched. Germline V gene sequence: CDR1 SEHNR, CDR2 FQNEAQ (reference sequence). The CDR3 length is 18 residues. CDR3 coding DNA: TGTGCCAGCAGGGACGCTTACCGAGGACAGGCGATGAACACTGAAGCTTTCTTT. Its translation: CASRDAYRGQAMNTEAFF. Supplemented by reference TRBV7-9 and TRBJ1-1, the full variable domain reads DTGVSQNPRHKITKRGQNVTFRCDPISEHNRLYWYRQTLGQGPEFLTYFQNEAQLEKSRLLSDRFSAERPKGSFSTLEIQRTEQGDSAMYLCASRDAYRGQAMNTEAFFGQGTRLTVV.

This clonotype was observed at least ten times. The V and J genes are TRBV7-8 and TRBJ2-7; 9 nucleotides match TRBD1. The germline V gene has CDR1 SGHVS and CDR2 FQNEAQ. V lost 3 bases, J lost 3 bases, and 6 bases stayed unmatched. This CDR3 has 15 residues. CDR3 in DNA: TGTGCCAGCAGCTTGCTTGCGGACAGGGGCTACGAGCAGTACTTC. Translating gives CASSLLADRGYEQYF.

This clonotype was detected many times. The chain uses TRBV5-1 and TRBJ2-3; D possibly corresponds to TRBD2 (7 bases). The CDR3 spans 14 residues. V was pared by 4 bases and J by 4 bases, with 13 bases between. Germline values: CDR1 SGHRS, CDR2 YFSETQ. The CDR3 nucleotides read TGCGCCAGCAGCACGCGGGGGCAGTCAGATACGCAGTATTTT. It codes for CASSTRGQSDTQYF.

In this sample, this clonotype turned up many times. V and J are TRBV3-1 and TRBJ2-6; D call uncertain. The CDR3 length is 15 residues. V shed 4 bases and J shed 1 base, with 8 bases lying between them. From germline, CDR1 is LGHDT and CDR2 YNNKEL (reference sequence). Here the CDR3 reads CASSPLASGANVLTF. The CDR3 coding sequence is TGTGCCAGCAGCCCCCTCGCTTCTGGGGCCAACGTCCTGACTTTC.

At least ten counts were recorded for this clonotype. J is TRBJ1-5 and V is TRBV19, with D unresolved. The germline V and J ends were trimmed by 1 base and 0 bases, with 10 bases remaining between them. Germline V gene sequence: CDR1 LNHDA, CDR2 SQIVND (reference sequence). This CDR3 contains 16 residues. The CDR3 sequence is CASSIVPQYSNQPQHF. DNA for the CDR3: TGTGCCAGTAGTATAGTGCCACAGTATAGCAATCAGCCCCAGCATTTT.

This clonotype was detected ten times or more. The genes are TRBV19 and TRBJ1-1; D call uncertain. This CDR3 is built from 13 residues. Trimming took off 0 bases at V and 7 bases at J, with 9 bases between the two ends. Germline lookup yields CDR1 LNHDA and CDR2 SQIVND (reference sequence). CDR3 sequence: CASSIDSDFEAFF. DNA of the CDR3: TGTGCCAGTAGTATAGACTCGGATTTTGAAGCTTTCTTT.

By share, this clonotype ranks as medium-sized. J is TRBJ1-5 and V is TRBV20-1; TRBD1 aligns across 11 bases. This CDR3 comprises 15 residues. Germline-derived CDR1 and CDR2 are DFQATT and SNEGSKA (reference sequence). V shed 0 bases, J shed 5 bases, and the junction held 3 bases outside the gene matches. CDR3 protein: CSARDLDRGHQPQHF. CDR3 coding DNA: TGCAGTGCTAGAGATCTGGACAGGGGGCATCAGCCCCAGCATTTT.

Ten or more counts support this clonotype. The chain links TRBV7-8 to TRBJ2-7; no clear D. CDR1 and CDR2 from the germline V gene are SGHVS and FQNEAQ. V lost 1 base to trimming and J lost 2 bases, with 6 bases between them. This CDR3 is built from 13 residues. CDR3 loop: CASSLDRPYEQYF. In DNA form, the CDR3 reads TGTGCCAGCAGCTTAGACAGACCCTACGAGCAGTACTTC.

This clonotype is medium-sized in the sample. V usage is TRBV6-6 and J usage is TRBJ2-7, with D hard to call. The CDR3 has 11 residues. V lost 7 bases to trimming and J lost 0 bases, with 4 bases between them. Germline assignment: CDR1 MNHNY and CDR2 SVGAGI (reference sequence). The CDR3 region has the DNA TGTGCCAGCATGGCCTCCTACGAGCAGTACTTC. It is translated as CASMASYEQYF.

This clonotype was seen many times. The CDR3, as DNA: TGCGCCAGCAGCTTGGGGGCAGGGGGAAATGAGCAGTTCTTC. It encodes CASSLGAGGNEQFF. V and J are TRBV5-1 and TRBJ2-1, with 7 bases lining up with TRBD1. The germline gives CDR1 SGHRS, CDR2 YFSETQ. Trimming removed 0 bases from V and 7 bases from J; junction bases left unmatched: 4. This CDR3 is 14 amino acids long.

This clonotype was counted many times. The V gene is TRBV6-6, the J gene TRBJ2-3; 12 bases agree with TRBD2. This CDR3 contains 18 residues. The V gene end was trimmed by 6 bases and the J gene end by 3 bases; junction bases not matched to a gene: 13. Germline CDR1 MNHNY, CDR2 SVGAGI (reference sequence). CDR3 region: CASSNMGTLAGGTDTQYF. The CDR3 coding sequence is TGTGCCAGCAGCAACATGGGGACACTAGCGGGAGGTACAGATACGCAGTATTTT.

This clonotype was observed at least ten times. The rearrangement uses TRBV6-2 or TRBV6-3 and TRBJ2-1; D is undetermined. The CDR3 loop spans 12 amino acids. The V gene lost 7 bases and the J gene lost 6 bases, with 10 bases spanning the gap. Germline loops: CDR1 MNHEY, CDR2 SVGEGT. CDR3 region: CASMAMGNEQFF. CDR3 nucleotides: TGTGCCAGCATGGCTATGGGCAATGAGCAGTTCTTC.

The rearrangement links TRBV30 to TRBJ2-7; D may correspond to TRBD1 or TRBD2 (5 bases each). CDR1 is GTSNPN, CDR2 SVGIG, per germline (reference sequence). This CDR3 contains 17 residues. V shed 0 bases and J shed 7 bases, with 25 bases lying between them. This chain's CDR3 is CAWSVRGDPGPQVEQYF. DNA of the CDR3: TGTGCCTGGAGTGTAAGGGGAGATCCGGGCCCCCAAGTGGAGCAGTACTTC.

By frequency in the sample, this clonotype is medium-sized. The gene calls are TRBV29-1 and TRBJ2-7, with D possibly TRBD2 on 5 matching bases. Germline V gene lookup returns CDR1 SQVTM and CDR2 ANQGSEA. The V end lost 6 bases, the J end lost 7 bases, and 16 bases lay between the germline ends. This CDR3 is built from 12 residues. CDR3 DNA: TGCAGCGTCGCCGCCGGGATCGAAGAGCAGTACTTC. Its translation is CSVAAGIEEQYF.

There are a few counts of this clonotype. The rearrangement links TRBV19 to TRBJ1-1; D possibly corresponds to TRBD1 (5 bases). CDR3 length equals 15 residues. The V and J ends lost 4 bases and 3 bases respectively, with 15 bases between them. CDR1 and CDR2 from the germline V gene are LNHDA and SQIVND (reference sequence). CDR3 nucleotides: TGTGCCAGTAGTACGCTGGAAGGGGCGGACACTGAAGCTTTCTTT. This translates into CASSTLEGADTEAFF. Full variable domain (rest looked up from reference TRBV19 and TRBJ1-1): DGGITQSPKYLFRKEGQNVTLSCEQNLNHDAMYWYRQDPGQGLRLIYYSQIVNDFQKGDIAEGYSVSREKKESFPLTVTSAQKNPTAFYLCASSTLEGADTEAFFGQGTRLTVV.

The V call is TRBV30, the J call TRBJ2-5; D ambiguous. Per germline, CDR1 GTSNPN and CDR2 SVGIG (reference sequence). This CDR3 contains 14 residues. The V end was cut by 2 bases, the J end by 1 base, with 11 bases between. The CDR3 region has the DNA TGTGCCTGGAGTCTCCACGGTCGCCAAGAGACCCAGTACTTC. Encoded protein: CAWSLHGRQETQYF.

Ten or more counts support this clonotype. The chain carries TRBV7-9 and TRBJ1-1, with TRBD1 matching over 7 bases. The CDR3 runs to 15 residues. CDR1 and CDR2 from the germline V gene are SEHNR and FQNEAQ (reference sequence). V trimming: 2 bases; J trimming: 1 base; junction bases outside the gene matches: 4. Here the CDR3 reads CASSLFTGENTEAFF. In DNA, the CDR3 is TGTGCCAGCAGCTTATTCACAGGGGAGAACACTGAAGCTTTCTTT.

This clonotype was observed at least ten times. The chain joins TRBV4-3 to TRBJ2-1, with D hard to call. The CDR3 is 13 residues long. Germline V lookup: CDR1 LGHNA, CDR2 YSLEER. The V end was cut by 0 bases, the J end by 9 bases, with 9 bases between. The CDR3 region is CASSQDSKSEQFF. DNA of the CDR3: TGCGCCAGCAGCCAAGATAGTAAAAGTGAGCAGTTCTTC.

This clonotype occurred a few times. The rearrangement joins TRBV7-2 to TRBJ1-3, with 11 bases fitting TRBD1. This CDR3 spans 17 amino acids. CDR1 and CDR2 (germline): SGHTA, FQGNSA. V trimming: 3 bases; J trimming: 0 bases; junction bases outside the gene matches: 4. CDR3 loop: CASSFGDRGSSGNTIYF. CDR3 in DNA: TGTGCCAGCAGCTTCGGGGACAGGGGGAGCTCTGGAAACACCATATATTTT.

Ten or more counts support this clonotype. The rearrangement uses TRBV3-1 and TRBJ2-7; D is perhaps TRBD2 (5 bases). The CDR3 totals 16 residues. Germline lookup yields CDR1 LGHDT and CDR2 YNNKEL (reference sequence). V was trimmed by 4 bases and J by 1 base, leaving 17 bases between them. The CDR3 is CASSLRGGTGSYEQYF. CDR3 DNA sequence: TGTGCCAGCAGCCTCCGAGGAGGTACGGGTTCCTACGAGCAGTACTTC.